Described below is a single TCR beta chain sequence and its context. Its target is unknown. The PCR contained 60 Vbeta and 13 Jbeta primers. TCRdb's table, derived via immunoSEQ multiplex PCR, lists solely in-frame clones and lacks some. In the table there are fewer than 200,000 clones, less than 80% of which are singletons. This record comes from a study of cytomegalovirus exposure and HLA in healthy donors. Findings and caveats of the study: Reports indicate that TCR beta sequences accurately predicted the HLA-A and HLA-B alleles of most subjects.

The receptor's source is a female donor in good health and CMV-seronegative. The specimen sequenced was PBMCs.

The CDR3 region is CASSLTLTAGGKIGSYNEQFF. CDR3 bases: TGTGCCAGCAGCTTAACATTAACGGCGGGGGGGAAAATCGGTTCCTACAATGAGCAGTTCTTC. The J gene is TRBJ2-1, the V gene TRBV7-3, with 9 bases aligning to TRBD2. The V gene end was trimmed by 0 bases and the J gene end by 1 base; junction bases not matched to a gene: 16. The germline V gene encodes CDR1 SGHTA and CDR2 FQGTGA. The CDR3 contains 21 residues.